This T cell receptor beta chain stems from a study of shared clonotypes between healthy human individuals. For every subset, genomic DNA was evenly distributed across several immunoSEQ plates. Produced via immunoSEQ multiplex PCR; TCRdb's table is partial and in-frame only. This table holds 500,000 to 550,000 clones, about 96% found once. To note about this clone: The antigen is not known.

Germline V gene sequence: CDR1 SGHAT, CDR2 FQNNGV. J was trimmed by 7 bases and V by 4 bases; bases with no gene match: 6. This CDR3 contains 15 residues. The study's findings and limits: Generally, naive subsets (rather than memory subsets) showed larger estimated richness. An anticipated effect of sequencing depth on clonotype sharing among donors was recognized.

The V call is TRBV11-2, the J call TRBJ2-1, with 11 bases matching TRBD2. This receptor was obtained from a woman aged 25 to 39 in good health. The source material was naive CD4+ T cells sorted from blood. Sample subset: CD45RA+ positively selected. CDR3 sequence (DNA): TGTGCCAGCAGCTCGACTAGCGGGAAAGGAAATGAGCAGTTCTTC. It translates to CASSSTSGKGNEQFF.